The T cell receptor (beta chain) described here comes from a study of low-dose radiotherapy and immunotherapy resistance in tumors. Study-level background: Treatment included intravenous cyclophosphamide dosed at 200 mg/m2 every two weeks, one day before radiation and immunotherapy.

Trimming cost V 4 bases and J 7 bases, with 11 bases left between them. This CDR3 is 13 amino acids long. The germline CDR1 and CDR2 sequences are MNHEY and SMNVEV (reference sequence). This clonotype was detected ten times or more. Stated time point: before trial treatment. The donors' treatment consisted of nivolumab, ipilimumab, aspirin, low-dose cyclophosphamide and low-dose radiotherapy. Over 20 PCR cycles, TCRs were amplified from a constant-region primer and V-primer adapter. Each CDR3 protein gets one entry after TCRdb re-called the reads with MiXCR. This sample has under 60,000 distinct CDR3 sequences, with roughly 10% found just once.

Sequencing was performed on PBMCs, taken before treatment. The gene calls are TRBV27 and TRBJ1-5; a possible D gene is TRBD1 (6 bases). This sequence originates from a female donor with ovarian cancer. The CDR3 here is CASSSAQGQPQHF. The CDR3 coding sequence is TGTGCCAGCAGTTCAGCACAGGGCCAGCCCCAGCATTTT.